The 17 T cell receptor beta chains below come from one sample, sequenced in a study of T cells in Graves' hyperthyroidism and ophthalmopathy. TCR beta CDR3 regions were amplified from RNA. The HTBI primer set was used in a first-round RT-PCR of the TCR CDR3. TCRdb recomputed calls from the multiplex PCR reads with MiXCR, one row per CDR3 protein. Here the sample spans roughly 510,000 distinct CDR3 sequences, around 43% being singletons. Sequenced sample: peripheral blood or thyroid tissue (not recorded which). Receptors originate from an adult woman with Graves' disease, either hyperthyroidism or ophthalmopathy (not recorded which).

The rearrangement uses TRBV2 and TRBJ2-7; D might be TRBD1 or TRBD2, each matching 7 bases. The germline gives CDR1 SNHLY, CDR2 FYNNEI. Trimming took off 0 bases at V and 3 bases at J, with 12 bases between the two ends. CDR3 length: 15 amino acids. The CDR3 here is CASSEAQGDYYEQYF. CDR3 DNA: TGTGCCAGCAGTGAAGCGCAGGGGGACTACTACGAGCAGTACTTC.

For this clonotype: A much larger clone is a single base away; this may be a read error. The V gene is TRBV20-1, the J gene TRBJ2-7; D may be TRBD1 or TRBD2 (5 bases each). Germline CDR1 is DFQATT and CDR2 is SNEGSKA (reference sequence). The CDR3 totals 15 residues. V lost 0 bases and J 2 bases, leaving 14 bases between the germline ends. The CDR3 region is CSARDLGTAPYEQYF. CDR3 sequence (DNA): TGCAGTGCTAGAGATCTTGGGACGGCCCCCTACGAGCAGTACTTC.

This clonotype was recorded many times. CDR3 sequence reads: CATSRARGGQPQHF. DNA of the CDR3: TGTGCCACCAGCAGAGCTAGGGGTGGTCAGCCCCAGCATTTT. This chain connects TRBV15 to TRBJ1-5, with D possibly TRBD1 on 5 matching bases. CDR1 LNHNV and CDR2 YYDKDF come from the germline V gene (reference sequence). CDR3 length: 14 residues. Trimming left V 1 base short and J 6 bases short, with 10 bases between.

On this clonotype itself: At one boundary the junction diverges from the germline segment, which might be a read error. The CDR3 is CSVATGVNTGELFF. DNA of the CDR3: TGCAGCGTTGCGACAGGGGTGAACACTGGGGAGCTGTTTTTT. This chain links TRBV29-1 with TRBJ2-2; 8 nucleotides agree with TRBD1. Germline V gives CDR1 SQVTM, CDR2 ANQGSEA. This CDR3 region has 14 residues.

Note on this clonotype: Mismatch with germline at one junction end may stem from a read error. The chain couples TRBV11-1 to TRBJ1-6, with 9 bases identical to TRBD1. Looked up from germline, CDR1 is SGHAT and CDR2 is FQDESV (reference sequence). This CDR3 region has 15 residues. For the CDR3, the DNA is TGTGCCAGCAGCACCTCACAGGGGGCTAATCCACCCCTCCACTTT. It is translated as CASSTSQGANPPLHF.

This clonotype was seen ten or more times. The chain combines TRBV20-1 with TRBJ2-7, with 8 bases matching TRBD2. The length of the CDR3 is 16 residues. V gave up 0 bases and J gave up 5 bases; unmatched junction bases: 12. Germline V gene sequence: CDR1 DFQATT, CDR2 SNEGSKA (reference sequence). DNA of the CDR3: TGCAGTGCTAGAGATCCTAGAGCGGGAGCCGGCGACGAGCAGTACTTC. Translated: CSARDPRAGAGDEQYF.

The chain has TRBV7-8 and TRBJ2-7; 8 positions agree with TRBD1. V lost 1 base and J lost 2; bases outside the gene matches: 7. CDR3 length equals 16 residues. The germline V gene encodes CDR1 SGHVS and CDR2 FQNEAQ. The CDR3 nucleotides are TGTGCCAGCAGCTTAGGCGGACAGGGCAAGACCTACGAGCAGTACTTC. Protein product: CASSLGGQGKTYEQYF.

Only a few counts were recorded for this clonotype. The chain joins TRBV7-2 to TRBJ2-7; tentative D call: TRBD2 (6 bases). Germline lookup yields CDR1 SGHTA and CDR2 FQGNSA. V shed 5 bases and J shed 2 bases, with 13 bases lying between them. The CDR3 is 14 residues long. This CDR3 is CASSPGVEAYEQYF. CDR3 DNA sequence: TGTGCCAGCAGCCCGGGGGTGGAGGCCTACGAGCAGTACTTC.

This chain joins TRBV7-2 and TRBJ2-7, with 7 nucleotides matching TRBD2. This CDR3 spans 18 amino acids. V lost 1 base and J lost 2; bases outside the gene matches: 14. Looked up from germline, CDR1 is SGHTA and CDR2 is FQGNSA. The CDR3 reads CASSLVGVQRDGAYEQYF. CDR3 DNA: TGTGCCAGCAGCTTAGTTGGTGTCCAGCGGGATGGTGCCTACGAGCAGTACTTC.

In the case of this clonotype: This may stem from a read error, because a much larger clone lies one nucleotide away. This chain uses TRBV6-1 with TRBJ2-5; tentative D call: TRBD1 (6 bases). The length of the CDR3 is 14 residues. The germline CDR1 and CDR2 sequences are MNHNS and SASEGT. V lost 5 bases, J lost 5 bases, and 15 bases lay in between. The CDR3 DNA sequence: TGTGCCAGCAGTTACGGGACAAGAGCGGAGACCCAGTACTTC. It translates to CASSYGTRAETQYF.

In the case of this clonotype: A much larger clone lies one base from this, so it may be a read error. The rearrangement links TRBV6-5 to TRBJ1-1; no clear D. Germline CDR1 and CDR2: MNHEY and SVGAGI. This CDR3 is built from 13 residues. CDR3 in amino acids: CASRRERPREALF. As DNA, the CDR3 is TGTGCCAGCCGAAGAGAGCGGCCGCGGGAAGCTCTCTTT.

This clonotype has at least ten counts. The chain combines TRBV7-3 with TRBJ2-2; TRBD1 matches 8 bases. V trimming: 3 bases; J trimming: 4 bases; junction bases outside the gene matches: 1. Germline CDR1 SGHTA, CDR2 FQGTGA. CDR3 size: 14 residues. For the CDR3, the DNA is TGTGCCAGCAGCTTCGGGACAGGCACCGGGGAGCTGTTTTTT. Encoded protein: CASSFGTGTGELFF. The whole variable domain, filled in from reference TRBV7-3 and TRBJ2-2, reads GAGVSQTPSNKVTEKGKYVELRCDPISGHTALYWYRQSLGQGPEFLIYFQGTGAADDSGLPNDRFFAVRPEGSVSTLKIQRTERGDSAVYLCASSFGTGTGELFFGEGSRLTVL.

This chain joins TRBV20-1 and TRBJ2-7; the D is unclear. This CDR3 is 13 amino acids long. V was shortened by 4 bases and J by 0 bases, with 10 bases between the two germline ends. Germline V gene data show CDR1 as DFQATT and CDR2 as SNEGSKA (reference sequence). The CDR3 DNA follows: TGCAGTGCTATTAACAGCAGCTCCTACGAGCAGTACTTC. Protein product: CSAINSSSYEQYF.

This clonotype was counted at least ten times. V is TRBV5-1 and J is TRBJ1-1; D not resolved. CDR3 length: 13 amino acids. V was cut by 2 bases and J by 4 bases, with 9 bases left in between. In germline, CDR1 is SGHRS, CDR2 YFSETQ. Here the CDR3 reads CASSFMVSTEAFF. Written as DNA, the CDR3 is TGCGCCAGCAGCTTCATGGTGAGCACTGAAGCTTTCTTT.

About this clonotype itself: This may stem from a read error, because a much larger clone lies one nucleotide away. The genes are TRBV11-2 and TRBJ1-6; D might be TRBD1 (6 bases). Deletions cut 2 bases from V and 6 bases from J, with 17 bases between. The CDR3 is 17 residues long. Germline V gene sequence: CDR1 SGHAT, CDR2 FQNNGV. For the CDR3, the DNA is TGTGCCAGCAGCTTACGTGGTTACAGGGCTGGTAATTCACCCCTCCACTTT. Translating gives CASSLRGYRAGNSPLHF.

The chain links TRBV20-1 to TRBJ1-5; D uncertain. V lost 3 bases and J lost 11, with 11 bases in between. Germline V gene sequence: CDR1 DFQATT, CDR2 SNEGSKA (reference sequence). The CDR3 extends over 11 amino acids. CDR3 sequence reads: CSARASRAQHF. The CDR3 DNA sequence: TGCAGTGCTAGGGCAAGTCGGGCCCAGCATTTT.

Concerning this clonotype: An end of the junction differs from the germline gene, which may be a read error. The rearrangement links TRBV7-2 to TRBJ1-1; TRBD1 matches 7 bases. The CDR3 is 14 residues long. Looked up from germline, CDR1 is SGHTA and CDR2 is FQGNSA. CDR3 nucleotide sequence: TGCGCCAGCAGCCCTAGCGTGGTCCAGGGGGGAGCTTTCTTT. It encodes CASSPSVVQGGAFF.